The rows below give T cell receptor beta chains drawn from one sample of a study of beta chain features in type 1 diabetes. Data came from immunoSEQ multiplex PCR; TCRdb stores just in-frame clones and leaves some out. The sample records some 350,000 clones, roughly 14% being singletons. The sequencing sample was made of naive CD4+ T cells from blood. Receptors originate from a woman aged 18-29 years with type 1 diabetes. Both conserved end residues are part of each CDR3. Each record gives: V gene, clone size, CDR3 protein. Rows give clone size only sometimes, using once, few, many, or a class for an expanded clone.

TRBV30 | NA | CAWSRTEETQYF
TRBV7-9 | few | CASSFERQPQHF
TRBV18 | NA | CASSVGQGRIQPQHF
TRBV29-1 | NA | CSPWHNEQFF
TRBV29-1 | few | CSVGGGMNTEAFF
TRBV7-2 | few | CASSLARVSYGYTF
TRBV7-3 | NA | CASSPDRNYGYTF
TRBV11-2 | once | CASSLDLWTSGNEQFF
TRBV7-6 | NA | CASSLEASGSGTGELFF
TRBV29-1 | few | CSGWLPGETQYF
TRBV7-3 | NA | CASSLGQGMRNEQFF
TRBV4-3 | few | CASSQEGTSGPPPDTQYF
TRBV4-3 | once | CASSQIGGSGEKLFF
TRBV2 | few | CASSIQVYEQYF
TRBV11-3 | NA | CASSLVRDTEAFF
TRBV10-3 | few | CAVGQGATDTQYF
TRBV11-3 | few | CASSPRQGYNEQFF
TRBV6-1 | NA | CASSFLEQFF
TRBV9 | few | CASSAHTGTSGKNEQFF
TRBV6-6 | few | CASSYPQGNQETQYF
TRBV5-1 | NA | CASSLGGVNTGELFF
TRBV6-5 | NA | CASSWTSGRLKETQYF
TRBV30 | few | CAWSRGERNTEAFF
TRBV2 | NA | CASSPGQGNQPQHF
TRBV2 | NA | CASSITSANTGELFF
TRBV30 | NA | CAWSVRQAPMNTEAFF
TRBV10-2 | NA | CASTRLDNEQFF
TRBV5-1 | NA | CASSSLAVGKDEQFF
TRBV19 | few | CAVRGQGQDTQYF
TRBV28 | few | CASSPISSNAYEQYF
TRBV5-6 | NA | CASSRGGRMYEKLFF
TRBV27 | NA | CASSTPTSGSGELFF
TRBV5-4 | NA | CASSLGSPGAYEQYF
TRBV6-4 | NA | CALLGQGEHNEQFF
TRBV6-6 | NA | CASSYGAVELFF
TRBV19 | NA | CASSIRGLAGGNGDEQFF
TRBV29-1 | NA | CSVEGQYTDTQYF
TRBV30 | NA | CAWSVGLYGYTF
TRBV30 | NA | CAWSAGGAGADTQYF
TRBV7-9 | few | CASSRYRTSGREIRPFF
TRBV10-3 | NA | CAISESVRGGGGTEAFF
TRBV12-5 | few | CASGFVNEQFF
TRBV29-1 | NA | CSVEGQGTDTQYF
TRBV6-1 | NA | CASSRIYNEQFF
TRBV6-1 | few | CASLTQENTEAFF
TRBV6-5 | few | CASTRRGLRPYGYTF
TRBV7-9 | NA | CASSLGRGRTGELFF
TRBV7-9 | NA | CASSYSTAGKAGANVLTF
TRBV29-1 | NA | CSVEGRVNTGELFF
TRBV28 | few | CASSLKLAPYEQYF
TRBV5-1 | NA | CASRSGLAGDGSYF
TRBV29-1 | few | CSVTPSGRTYEQYF
TRBV19 | NA | CASRPSLAGVAEQYF
TRBV4-3 | NA | CASSRVDPGLAAVDTQYF
TRBV4-1 | NA | CASSLTLLAKNIQYF
TRBV28 | few | CASSPQGYEQYF
TRBV7-2 | NA | CASSPNPGQLSGNTIYF
TRBV5-6 | few | CASSFSGSYEQYF
TRBV5-4 | NA | CASSIPLAGGVNEQFF